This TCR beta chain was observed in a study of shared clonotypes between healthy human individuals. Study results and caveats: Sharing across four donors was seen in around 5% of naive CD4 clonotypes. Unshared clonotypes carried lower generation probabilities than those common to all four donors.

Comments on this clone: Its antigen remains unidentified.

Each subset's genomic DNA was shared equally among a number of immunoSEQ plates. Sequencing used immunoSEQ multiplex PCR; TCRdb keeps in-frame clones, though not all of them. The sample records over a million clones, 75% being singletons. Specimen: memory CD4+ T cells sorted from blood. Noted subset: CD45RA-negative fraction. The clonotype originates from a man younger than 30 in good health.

The DNA of the CDR3 is TGTGCCAGTAGTATAACAACCACCGGGGAGCTGTTTTTT. Amino acids: CASSITTTGELFF. The rearrangement links TRBV19 to TRBJ2-2, with D unclear. Per the germline V gene, CDR1 is LNHDA and CDR2 is SQIVND (reference sequence). V was shortened by 2 bases and J by 4 bases, with 5 bases between the two germline ends. This CDR3 comprises 13 residues.